The TCR beta chain described here comes from a study of blood T cells in healthy people across ages. A second PCR of roughly 7 to 11 cycles used a sample-barcoded 5' primer and a J-beta primer mix. A single record per CDR3 protein comes from TCRdb applying MiXCR to the 5' RACE reads. The sample lists 1,300,000 or so distinct CDR3 sequences, approximately 59% occurring once. The CDR3 consists of 16 residues. V shed 0 bases and J shed 0 bases, with 9 bases lying between them. Germline CDR1 reads PRHDT; CDR2 reads FYEKMQ (reference sequence). Findings of the study overall: TCR beta diversity tracked closely with naive T cell percentage.

On this clonotype itself: The target antigen is unknown.

The TCR comes from a young man in good health. The chain carries TRBV13 and TRBJ2-1; D is ambiguous. The sequenced sample was blood. The CDR3: CASSLGTSSSYNEQFF. CDR3 DNA sequence: TGTGCCAGCAGCTTAGGAACCTCGAGCTCCTACAATGAGCAGTTCTTC.